Detailed here is one T cell receptor beta chain. Antigen unknown. TCRdb itself ran the reads through MiXCR, one entry per CDR3 protein. The sample shows roughly 90,000 distinct CDR3 sequences, 29% of them seen only once. This sample was taken from a study of T cell repertoires in cytomegalovirus infection. About the study: As its CMV epitopes, the study selected recently identified HLA-C-restricted and well-studied HLA-B-restricted targets. It can be stated that public TCR beta signatures indicated CMV infection as well as a matching HLA type.

The germline V and J ends were trimmed by 4 bases and 5 bases, with 11 bases remaining between them. This CDR3 contains 13 residues. Germline-derived CDR1 and CDR2 are MNHEY and SVGAGI. The chain links TRBV6-5 to TRBJ2-5, with D unclear. The source is a human donor in good health (CMV status not recorded). Some clones in this sample may be carry-over from other donors' samples. Sequencing used CD8+ T cells from cultured PBMCs, obtained from culture after CMV antigen stimulation. CDR3 residues: CASSSRTQETQYF. DNA for the CDR3: TGTGCCAGCAGTTCCAGGACCCAGGAGACCCAGTACTTC.